Presented here are 28 T cell receptor beta chains from one specimen sequenced in a study of T cell responses to AZD1222 COVID-19 vaccine. Profiling relied on immunoSEQ multiplex PCR, and the TCRdb table lists in-frame clones only, not all of them. This sample has under 200,000 clones, with more than 75% found just once. This sample comprised peripheral blood, obtained 28 days after the second AZD1222 dose. These receptors were collected from an adult who received the AZD1222 COVID-19 vaccine.

V gene TRBV7-2 combines with J gene TRBJ1-1; tentative D call: TRBD1 (5 bases). Trimming shortened V by 5 bases and J by 4 bases, and 11 bases separated the two germline ends. This CDR3 contains 13 residues. Germline values: CDR1 SGHTA, CDR2 FQGNSA. DNA for the CDR3: TGTGCCAGCAGCCCGGGACCGGGCACTGAAGCTTTCTTT. It specifies CASSPGPGTEAFF.

The chain links TRBV28 to TRBJ2-7; D is unclear. The germline CDR1 and CDR2 sequences are MDHEN and SYDVKM. This CDR3 spans 10 amino acids. V was pared by 8 bases and J by 7 bases, with 9 bases between. CDR3 nucleotides: TGTGCCAGCGGGTTCTGGGAGCAGTACTTC. It translates to CASGFWEQYF.

The chain recombines TRBV2 with TRBJ2-7, with D possibly called TRBD1 or TRBD2 (6 bases each). Germline V gene data show CDR1 as SNHLY and CDR2 as FYNNEI. Trimming stripped 6 bases from V and 3 bases from J, with 9 bases between. The CDR3 loop spans 12 amino acids. CDR3 sequence reads: CASRGGYYEQYF. As DNA, the CDR3 is TGTGCCAGCAGGGGGGGCTACTACGAGCAGTACTTC. Complete variable domain (other parts from reference TRBV2 and TRBJ2-7): EPEVTQTPSHQVTQMGQEVILRCVPISNHLYFYWYRQILGQKVEFLVSFYNNEISEKSEIFDDQFSVERPDGSNFTLKIRSTKLEDSAMYFCASRGGYYEQYFGPGTRLTVT.

CDR3 nucleotide sequence: TGTGCCAGCAGTGAATATGGGGTTAGCAGCTCTGGAAACACCATATATTTT. Translation: CASSEYGVSSSGNTIYF. The V call is TRBV25-1, the J call TRBJ1-3; D remains ambiguous. The V gene lost 0 bases and the J gene lost 0 bases, with 12 bases spanning the gap. The CDR3 consists of 17 residues. Germline CDR1 reads MGHDK; CDR2 reads SYGVNS.

This rearrangement joins TRBV7-9 to TRBJ2-5; 8 bases match TRBD2. There are 12 residues in the CDR3. The germline CDR1 and CDR2 sequences are SEHNR and FQNEAQ (reference sequence). V dropped 8 bases and J dropped 6; count of bases not matched to a gene: 5. CDR3 DNA sequence: TGTGCCAGCTTCGGGGGGGACAAGACCCAGTACTTC. Translated, it gives CASFGGDKTQYF.

The V gene is TRBV14, the J gene TRBJ1-1, with D unresolved. Germline assignment: CDR1 SGHDN and CDR2 FVKESK. The CDR3 totals 13 residues. The V end lost 4 bases, the J end lost 0 bases, and 6 bases lay between the germline ends. CDR3 bases: TGTGCCAGCAGCCCCTCATTGAACACTGAAGCTTTCTTT. It translates to CASSPSLNTEAFF.

The chain uses TRBV28 and TRBJ2-7; TRBD1 agrees at 7 bases. The CDR3 is made up of 13 amino acids. Trimming removed 7 bases from V and 2 bases from J; junction bases left unmatched: 5. Per the germline V gene, CDR1 is MDHEN and CDR2 is SYDVKM. The CDR3 reads CASMGQRTYEQYF. CDR3 DNA sequence: TGTGCCAGCATGGGACAGCGAACCTACGAGCAGTACTTC.

This chain links TRBV4-1 with TRBJ1-2; D is undetermined. V was shortened by 2 bases and J by 4 bases, with 17 bases between the two germline ends. CDR1 is MGHRA and CDR2 is YSYEKL in the germline V gene. The length of the CDR3 is 16 residues. Written as DNA, the CDR3 is TGCGCCAGCAGCCAATTGGGCTCGGCAGCGATCTATGGCTACACCTTC. This encodes CASSQLGSAAIYGYTF.

The V gene is TRBV4-1, the J gene TRBJ2-7; 16 positions match TRBD2. The CDR3 consists of 17 residues. Unmatched junction bases numbered 10, after V lost 4 bases and J lost 7 bases. In germline, CDR1 is MGHRA, CDR2 YSYEKL. The CDR3 coding sequence is TGCGCCAGCAGCCCCGTGGGACTAGCGGGAGGGCCACGGGAGCAGTACTTC. This codes for CASSPVGLAGGPREQYF.

This chain uses TRBV9 with TRBJ2-3; 8 bases map to TRBD1. The CDR3 covers 16 residues. The germline CDR1 and CDR2 sequences are SGDLS and YYNGEE. Unmatched junction bases numbered 5, after V lost 2 bases and J lost 0 bases. CDR3 residues: CASSVTGGSSTDTQYF. The CDR3 bases are TGTGCCAGCAGCGTTACAGGGGGATCTAGCACAGATACGCAGTATTTT.

V and J are TRBV11-2 and TRBJ2-2; tentative D call: TRBD1 (5 bases). This CDR3 has 15 amino acids. V lost 5 bases and J lost 1, with 11 bases in between. The germline V gene encodes CDR1 SGHAT and CDR2 FQNNGV. Here the CDR3 DNA reads TGTGCCAGCAGCCCTCTAGGACAGAACACCGGGGAGCTGTTTTTT. This encodes CASSPLGQNTGELFF.

The chain joins TRBV28 to TRBJ1-2; 7 bases fit TRBD1. The CDR3 length is 15 residues. Trimming cost V 4 bases and J 0 bases; bases outside gene matches: 5. Germline CDR1 is MDHEN and CDR2 is SYDVKM. CDR3 residues: CASSSTGLTNYGYTF. The CDR3 nucleotides are TGTGCCAGCAGTTCGACAGGGTTAACTAACTATGGCTACACCTTC.

The CDR3 region has the DNA TGTGCCAGCTCACCACCGCCCGGGGGGGAAAAGCTCCACTTT. Protein: CASSPPPGGEKLHF. The chain links TRBV18 to TRBJ1-6, with a possible D match to TRBD1 (5 bases). Germline V gene data show CDR1 as KGHSH and CDR2 as LQKENI. There are 14 residues in the CDR3. V dropped 0 bases and J dropped 16 bases, with 16 bases sitting between them. Filled out from reference TRBV18 and TRBJ1-6, the complete variable domain reads NAGVMQNPRHLVRRRGQEARLRCSPMKGHSHVYWYRQLPEEGLKFMVYLQKENIIDESGMPKERFSAEFPKEGPSILRIQQVVRGDSAAYFCASSPPPGGEKLHFGNGTRLTVT.

This chain links TRBV7-3 with TRBJ2-1; 10 positions match TRBD2. The V segment lost 5 bases and the J segment 8 bases; nucleotides outside the gene matches: 9. Germline lookup yields CDR1 SGHTA and CDR2 FQGTGA. The CDR3 totals 15 residues. CDR3 sequence: CASSLSASGGDEQFF. The CDR3 bases are TGTGCCAGCAGCCTATCAGCTAGCGGGGGAGATGAGCAGTTCTTC.

The CDR3 DNA is TGTGCCAGCAGCCAGAGGGGGGGAGATACGCAGTATTTT. Its translation is CASSQRGGDTQYF. The chain couples TRBV7-3 to TRBJ2-3; D might be TRBD2 (7 bases). Germline-derived CDR1 and CDR2 are SGHTA and FQGTGA. This CDR3 has 13 residues. The V gene lost 5 bases and the J gene lost 5 bases, with 11 bases spanning the gap.

V is TRBV24-1 and J is TRBJ2-5, with a possible D match to TRBD1 (6 bases). CDR1 and CDR2 from the germline V gene are KGHDR and SFDVKD. The CDR3 spans 16 residues. Trimming removed 3 bases at V and 2 bases at J, with 15 bases between. The CDR3 loop is CATSDPGTRLQETQYF. In DNA, the CDR3 is TGTGCCACCAGTGATCCCGGGACACGATTACAAGAGACCCAGTACTTC.

The chain recombines TRBV5-3 with TRBJ2-7; D is unresolved. TRBV5-3 is recorded as an ORF, its role being uncertain. The ends were cut back, 0 bases at V and 3 bases at J, with 10 bases in the middle. There are 14 residues in the CDR3. The CDR3 region has the DNA TGTGCCAGAAGCTTGGGCCGGTGGGGCTACGAGCAGTACTTC. The encoded protein is CARSLGRWGYEQYF.

This chain uses TRBV19 with TRBJ1-2; TRBD1 agrees at 11 bases. This CDR3 contains 15 residues. CDR1 is LNHDA, CDR2 SQIVND, per germline (reference sequence). J lost 6 bases, V lost 3 bases, and 6 bases had no gene match. The CDR3 sequence is CASSIGQGALDGYTF. The CDR3 DNA is TGTGCCAGTAGTATCGGACAGGGGGCGTTGGATGGCTACACCTTC.

J is TRBJ2-1 and V is TRBV19, with 8 bases identical to TRBD2. J lost 3 bases, V lost 6 bases, and 10 bases had no gene match. The CDR3 covers 16 residues. Germline CDR1 and CDR2: LNHDA and SQIVND (reference sequence). CDR3 in DNA: TGTGCCAGTAGCCTTTCCGGGACTAGGAACTACAATGAGCAGTTCTTC. It yields the protein CASSLSGTRNYNEQFF.

This chain uses TRBV5-4 with TRBJ2-3, with D tentatively TRBD2 (6 bases). CDR1 SGHNT and CDR2 YYREEE come from the germline V gene (reference sequence). V was cut by 4 bases and J by 7 bases, with 19 bases left in between. This CDR3 is built from 15 residues. This chain's CDR3 is CASSPGGEDRNTQYF. For the CDR3, the DNA is TGTGCCAGCAGCCCCGGAGGGGAGGATCGAAATACGCAGTATTTT.

This chain links TRBV27 with TRBJ2-5; 12 bases are shared with TRBD2. In germline, CDR1 is MNHEY, CDR2 SMNVEV (reference sequence). V lost 6 bases and J lost 0; bases outside the gene matches: 5. The CDR3 sequence is 16 residues long. CDR3 sequence reads: CASRPRTSGDQETQYF. CDR3 coding DNA: TGTGCCAGCAGACCCCGGACTAGCGGGGACCAAGAGACCCAGTACTTC.

The rearrangement joins TRBV16 to TRBJ1-5; D is undetermined. Germline lookup yields CDR1 KGHSY and CDR2 FQNENV. The CDR3 contains 15 residues. Trimming took 2 bases from V and 0 from J, leaving 8 bases between them. CDR3 nucleotide sequence: TGTGCCAGCAGCCAAGCTACGGGTAGCAATCAGCCCCAGCATTTT. Translating it yields CASSQATGSNQPQHF.

The chain combines TRBV11-1 with TRBJ2-7; D ambiguous. V lost 3 bases to trimming and J lost 0 bases, with 15 bases between them. This CDR3 is 16 amino acids long. CDR1 SGHAT and CDR2 FQDESV come from the germline V gene (reference sequence). The CDR3 sequence is CASSFSPGGTSYEQYF. The CDR3 DNA is TGTGCCAGCAGCTTCTCCCCGGGCGGAACCTCCTACGAGCAGTACTTC.

The chain is built from TRBV7-3 and TRBJ2-1, with 7 positions matching TRBD2. The CDR3 loop spans 15 amino acids. With 0 bases clipped from V and 8 bases from J, the junction kept 7 bases outside the gene matches. Per germline, CDR1 SGHTA and CDR2 FQGTGA. CDR3: CASSLTREKLDEQFF. The CDR3 nucleotides are TGTGCCAGCAGCTTAACGCGGGAGAAGCTAGATGAGCAGTTCTTC.

The chain carries TRBV6-5 and TRBJ2-3; a possible D gene is TRBD2 (5 bases). CDR3 size: 13 residues. Germline CDR1 reads MNHEY; CDR2 reads SVGAGI. The ends were cut back, 6 bases at V and 4 bases at J, with 11 bases in the middle. Here the CDR3 DNA reads TGTGCCAGCAGCCTAGCTAGGGCAGATACGCAGTATTTT. As protein: CASSLARADTQYF.

The chain couples TRBV19 to TRBJ1-2; a possible D gene is TRBD1 (6 bases). The CDR3 is 15 residues long. The V and J ends lost 8 bases and 7 bases respectively, with 23 bases between them. CDR1 and CDR2 (germline): LNHDA, SQIVND (reference sequence). This CDR3 reads CASSIAVRGRGGYTF. CDR3 nucleotides: TGTGCCAGTTCCATAGCGGTCCGGGGGCGAGGTGGCTACACCTTC. Supplemented by reference TRBV19 and TRBJ1-2, the full variable domain reads DGGITQSPKYLFRKEGQNVTLSCEQNLNHDAMYWYRQDPGQGLRLIYYSQIVNDFQKGDIAEGYSVSREKKESFPLTVTSAQKNPTAFYLCASSIAVRGRGGYTFGSGTRLTVV.

The genes are TRBV21-1 and TRBJ2-1. TRBV21-1 counts as a pseudogene. The CDR3 runs to 14 residues. DNA of the CDR3: TGTGCCATCCGGCCGGGACTCGCAGGGGATGAGCAGTTCTTC. The encoded protein is CAIRPGLAGDEQFF.

This sequence joins TRBV28 and TRBJ2-7, with 7 bases identical to TRBD1. Germline V gives CDR1 MDHEN, CDR2 SYDVKM. After removal of 5 bases from V and 0 bases from J, the junction contained 4 bases not matched to a gene. The CDR3 consists of 14 residues. CDR3 bases: TGTGCCAGCAGTCTACAGGGGAGCTCCTACGAGCAGTACTTC. Translated, it gives CASSLQGSSYEQYF.